The sample holds one count of the clone carrying this T cell receptor beta chain. CDR3 size: 15 residues. Germline trimming cut 3 bases from V and 4 bases from J; bases unmatched to any gene: 8. Germline assignment: CDR1 SGHNT and CDR2 YYREEE (reference sequence). The data belong to a study of shared clonotypes between healthy human individuals. Using immunoSEQ multiplex PCR, the repertoire was profiled, and TCRdb retains in-frame clones only, with some absent. The data hold 2.3 million or so clones, with 80% to 95% observed a single time. The clonotype was recovered from a man between 18 and 29 years old in good health. Some clones in this sample may be carry-over from other donors' samples. V gene TRBV5-4 combines with J gene TRBJ1-1, with TRBD1 matching over 8 bases. The sample comprised naive CD4+ T cells from PBMCs. Subset reported: CD45RA+ positively selected. CDR3 sequence: CASSSDREGRTEAFF. The CDR3 nucleotides read TGTGCCAGCAGCTCGGACAGGGAAGGTCGCACTGAAGCTTTCTTT.